The clone carrying this T cell receptor (beta chain) has ten or more counts. The data originate from a study of T cells in Graves' hyperthyroidism and ophthalmopathy. Diagnosis rested on symptoms, serum thyroxine and TRAb, thyroid ultrasound, and orbital computed tomography. More than 8 ml fresh peripheral blood yielded the PBMCs. Germline trimming cut 4 bases from V and 9 bases from J; bases unmatched to any gene: 3. The germline V gene has CDR1 SGHTA and CDR2 FQGNSA. The CDR3 covers 12 residues. Amplification targeted TCR beta CDR3 regions from RNA transcripts. The primer set for the first-round RT-PCR of the TCR CDR3 was HTBI. MiXCR was run by TCRdb on the multiplex PCR reads, yielding one entry per CDR3 protein. This sample carries about 360,000 distinct CDR3 sequences, roughly 13% of them seen once, and the ten largest clones take 9.2%.

This receptor was obtained from a woman under 30 with Graves' hyperthyroidism. The J gene is TRBJ2-5, the V gene TRBV7-2; TRBD1 matches at 9 bases. Sequencing was performed on blood. CDR3 residues: CASSSRTGAQYF. CDR3 nucleotides: TGTGCCAGCAGCTCGAGGACAGGGGCCCAGTACTTC. The full variable domain, with the rest looked up from reference TRBV7-2 and TRBJ2-5, is GAGVSQSPSNKVTEKGKDVELRCDPISGHTALYWYRQSLGQGLEFLIYFQGNSAPDKSGLPSDRFSAERTGGSVSTLTIQRTQQEDSAVYLCASSSRTGAQYFGPGTRLLVL.